One sample yielded the 26 T cell receptor beta chains listed below, sequenced in a study of cytomegalovirus exposure and HLA in healthy donors. Sequencing was performed with immunoSEQ multiplex PCR; in TCRdb, only in-frame clones are kept and a portion is missing. Of 140,000 to 150,000 clones in the sample, about 89% were seen once. Material for sequencing was PBMCs. These TCRs come from a young man in good health and CMV-seronegative.

In DNA, the CDR3 is TGTGCCAGCAGCTTAAGCCCCCTGGGGACTAGCGCGGGGACCCAGTACTTC. Its translation: CASSLSPLGTSAGTQYF. This chain links TRBV7-9 with TRBJ2-5; 10 bases agree with TRBD2. After removal of 2 bases from V and 7 bases from J, the junction contained 13 bases not matched to a gene. This CDR3 is 17 amino acids long. The germline CDR1 and CDR2 sequences are SEHNR and FQNEAQ (reference sequence).

This clone was detected only once. The chain joins TRBV18 to TRBJ2-5; the match to TRBD2 covers 8 bases. The V and J ends lost 1 base and 5 bases, in that order; junction bases with no gene match: 0. The length of the CDR3 is 13 residues. Per the germline V gene, CDR1 is KGHSH and CDR2 is LQKENI. CDR3 sequence: CASSPLAGETQYF. The CDR3 DNA follows: TGTGCCAGCTCACCACTAGCGGGGGAGACCCAGTACTTC.

The chain joins TRBV18 to TRBJ1-5, with D uncertain. Germline V gene sequence: CDR1 KGHSH, CDR2 LQKENI. The length of the CDR3 is 15 residues. Trimming left V 3 bases short and J 2 bases short, with 11 bases between. The CDR3 bases are TGTGCCAGCTCACCGAACTCCGGGGGCAATCAGCCCCAGCATTTT. It specifies CASSPNSGGNQPQHF.

Here the CDR3 DNA reads TGTGCCAGCAGCGATAGGGGCACCGGGGAGCTGTTTTTT. Its protein product is CASSDRGTGELFF. The chain has TRBV11-2 and TRBJ2-2; D possibly corresponds to TRBD1 (5 bases). Germline lookup yields CDR1 SGHAT and CDR2 FQNNGV. V dropped 5 bases and J dropped 4 bases, with 8 bases sitting between them. The CDR3 is made up of 13 amino acids.

J is TRBJ1-1 and V is TRBV28; no clear D gene. The CDR3 consists of 14 residues. The germline V gene encodes CDR1 MDHEN and CDR2 SYDVKM. The V and J ends lost 6 bases and 6 bases respectively, with 17 bases between them. CDR3: CASSSTSKGAEAFF. DNA of the CDR3: TGTGCCAGCAGCTCGACATCTAAAGGTGCTGAAGCTTTCTTT. Variable domain in full (rest from reference TRBV28 and TRBJ1-1): DVKVTQSSRYLVKRTGEKVFLECVQDMDHENMFWYRQDPGLGLRLIYFSYDVKMKEKGDIPEGYSVSREKKERFSLILESASTNQTSMYLCASSSTSKGAEAFFGQGTRLTVV.

The V gene is TRBV19, the J gene TRBJ2-2, with 14 bases lining up with TRBD2. V lost 8 bases to trimming and J lost 0 bases; unmatched junction nucleotides: 5. Germline CDR1 is LNHDA and CDR2 is SQIVND (reference sequence). The CDR3 sequence is 17 residues long. The CDR3 DNA reads as TGTGCCAGTCACAGACTAGCGGGAGGGCCGAACACCGGGGAGCTGTTTTTT. Translation: CASHRLAGGPNTGELFF.

This chain links TRBV10-3 with TRBJ2-1; 16 bases align to TRBD2. The CDR3 consists of 14 residues. Trimming took 6 bases from V and 10 from J; bases not matched to a gene: 3. Germline CDR1 is ENHRY and CDR2 is SYGVKD. The CDR3, as DNA: TGTGCCATCAGGGGGACTAGCGGGAGGGACGAGCAGTTCTTC. Its protein is CAIRGTSGRDEQFF.

The chain couples TRBV27 to TRBJ2-7, with 7 bases matching TRBD2. This CDR3 spans 15 amino acids. Germline V lookup: CDR1 MNHEY, CDR2 SMNVEV (reference sequence). Trimming removed 1 base from V and 0 bases from J; junction bases left unmatched: 3. The CDR3 region is CASSLFGGTSYEQYF. The CDR3 nucleotides are TGTGCCAGCAGTTTATTCGGGGGGACCTCCTACGAGCAGTACTTC.

CDR3 region: CASSLTSGGAGEQFF. The CDR3 coding sequence is TGTGCCAGCAGCTTGACTAGCGGGGGGGCTGGTGAGCAGTTCTTC. The rearrangement uses TRBV7-3 and TRBJ2-1; 14 bases match TRBD2. With V trimmed by 3 bases and J by 9 bases, 4 bases remained unmatched. Germline V lookup: CDR1 SGHTA, CDR2 FQGTGA. CDR3 length: 15 residues.

This chain uses TRBV15 with TRBJ1-2; 8 bases align to TRBD1. The junction had 9 bases not matched to a gene; V was cut back by 1 base and J by 8 bases. Germline V lookup: CDR1 LNHNV, CDR2 YYDKDF (reference sequence). The CDR3 length is 15 residues. CDR3 in amino acids: CATSRGDRGQVGYTF. The CDR3 DNA reads TGTGCCACCAGCAGAGGAGACAGGGGACAAGTCGGCTACACCTTC.

The rearrangement uses TRBV4-1 and TRBJ2-5, with D possibly being TRBD2 (6 bases). V lost 1 base and J lost 5, with 11 bases in between. The CDR3 is 14 amino acids. The germline V gene encodes CDR1 MGHRA and CDR2 YSYEKL. CDR3 sequence: CASSQVTSLETQYF. The DNA for the CDR3 is TGCGCCAGCAGCCAAGTTACTAGCCTCGAGACCCAGTACTTC.

This clone was seen only once. V gene TRBV11-2 combines with J gene TRBJ1-2; D is undetermined. CDR1 SGHAT and CDR2 FQNNGV come from the germline V gene. V was clipped by 1 base and J by 2 bases, with 8 bases between them. The CDR3 extends over 14 amino acids. The CDR3 DNA reads TGTGCCAGCAGCTTAGGGCGGGAGAACTATGGCTACACCTTC. It yields the protein CASSLGRENYGYTF. Drawing the rest from reference TRBV11-2 and TRBJ1-2, the complete variable domain is EAGVAQSPRYKIIEKRQSVAFWCNPISGHATLYWYQQILGQGPKLLIQFQNNGVVDDSQLPKDRFSAERLKGVDSTLKIQPAKLEDSAVYLCASSLGRENYGYTFGSGTRLTVV.

The gene calls are TRBV7-8 and TRBJ1-5; 9 positions agree with TRBD1. The CDR3 length is 15 residues. The V and J ends lost 6 bases and 3 bases, in that order; junction bases with no gene match: 6. The V gene's germline CDR1 is SGHVS and CDR2 FQNEAQ. The CDR3 DNA follows: TGTGCCAGCAGTCCAGGACAGGGGTTCAATCAGCCCCAGCATTTT. Its translation is CASSPGQGFNQPQHF.

With respect to this clone: Other DNA sequences from this sample encode an identical CDR3 as well. The V gene is TRBV5-1, the J gene TRBJ2-1, with D possibly matching TRBD1 (6 bases). CDR1 is SGHRS, CDR2 YFSETQ, per germline. V lost 0 bases and J 4 bases, leaving 8 bases between the germline ends. The CDR3 length is 14 residues. The CDR3 nucleotides are TGCGCCAGCAGCTTGGGAACAGGGTACAATGAGCAGTTCTTC. Its translation: CASSLGTGYNEQFF.

The chain is built from TRBV5-6 and TRBJ2-1, with a possible D match to TRBD2 (6 bases). This CDR3 contains 16 residues. Germline lookup yields CDR1 SGHDT and CDR2 YYEEEE. Between the trimmed V and J ends, which lost 3 bases and 0 bases, there was a span of 13 bases. CDR3 region: CASSSFLASSYNEQFF. The CDR3 DNA sequence: TGTGCCAGCAGCTCCTTCCTAGCGAGCTCCTACAATGAGCAGTTCTTC.

The J gene is TRBJ2-2, the V gene TRBV9; tentative D call: TRBD2 (7 bases). V dropped 4 bases and J dropped 4 bases, with 11 bases sitting between them. The CDR3 sequence is 14 residues long. Germline-derived CDR1 and CDR2 are SGDLS and YYNGEE. The CDR3 spells CASSRRGGTGELFF. CDR3 in DNA: TGTGCCAGCAGCCGAAGGGGGGGCACCGGGGAGCTGTTTTTT.

J is TRBJ1-3 and V is TRBV6-5, with a possible D match to TRBD1 (5 bases). Trimming cost V 2 bases and J 1 base, with 12 bases left between them. Germline V gene data show CDR1 as MNHEY and CDR2 as SVGAGI. The CDR3 length is 16 residues. The CDR3 DNA is TGTGCCAGCAGTTACGGGGCCCCTTCGTCTGGAAACACCATATATTTT. Amino acid sequence: CASSYGAPSSGNTIYF.

This CDR3 is CASREYRARGEKLFF. The CDR3 nucleotides read TGTGCCAGCAGGGAGTACAGGGCAAGAGGAGAAAAACTGTTTTTT. J is TRBJ1-4 and V is TRBV28; D is possibly TRBD1 (6 bases). The germline V gene has CDR1 MDHEN and CDR2 SYDVKM. The CDR3 totals 15 residues. Trimming pared 6 bases from V and 8 bases from J, leaving 19 bases between.

This chain joins TRBV5-5 and TRBJ2-2, with D possibly matching TRBD1 (5 bases). CDR1 and CDR2 (germline): SGHKS, YYEKEE (reference sequence). Trimming shortened V by 0 bases and J by 5 bases, and 11 bases separated the two germline ends. The CDR3 sequence is 15 residues long. The CDR3 DNA follows: TGTGCCAGCAGCTTGGGGCAGGGTGGTACCGGGGAGCTGTTTTTT. This gives the protein CASSLGQGGTGELFF.

The CDR3 DNA is TGTGCCCTGAGGACAGGGGCCTTATGGAATGAGCAGTTCTTC. Protein sequence: CALRTGALWNEQFF. V and J are TRBV5-6 and TRBJ2-1; 9 nucleotides align to TRBD1. Germline CDR1 is SGHDT and CDR2 is YYEEEE. V shed 10 bases and J 7 bases; nucleotides not matched to a gene: 12. The CDR3 is 14 amino acids.

The chain joins TRBV6-1 to TRBJ2-3; D call uncertain. The CDR3 spans 11 residues. Germline lookup yields CDR1 MNHNS and CDR2 SASEGT. V dropped 6 bases and J dropped 2 bases, with 3 bases sitting between them. DNA for the CDR3: TGTGCCAGCAGATACACAGATACGCAGTATTTT. It codes for CASRYTDTQYF.

V usage is TRBV13 and J usage is TRBJ2-1; TRBD2 aligns across 7 bases. This CDR3 spans 16 amino acids. With V trimmed by 3 bases and J by 0 bases, 5 bases remained unmatched. CDR1 PRHDT and CDR2 FYEKMQ come from the germline V gene (reference sequence). CDR3 DNA sequence: TGTGCCAGCAGCTTCCTAGCGGTAAGCTCCTACAATGAGCAGTTCTTC. Its translation is CASSFLAVSSYNEQFF.

The V call is TRBV29-1, the J call TRBJ1-2; maybe TRBD1 (6 bases). Germline CDR1 is SQVTM and CDR2 is ANQGSEA. CDR3 length: 14 residues. V was shortened by 7 bases and J by 4 bases, with 19 bases between the two germline ends. CDR3 nucleotides: TGCAGCGCCCTCCCTGGTGGGGGCCCCTATGGCTACACCTTC. This gives the protein CSALPGGGPYGYTF.

This clone was recorded once. This chain connects TRBV19 to TRBJ1-1; D is uncertain. The V and J ends lost 6 bases and 4 bases respectively, with 18 bases between them. Germline-derived CDR1 and CDR2 are LNHDA and SQIVND (reference sequence). The CDR3 length is 15 residues. The CDR3 region has the DNA TGTGCCAGTAGCCACAGTGGGCTGTGGGCCACTGAAGCTTTCTTT. It translates to CASSHSGLWATEAFF.

The V call is TRBV9, the J call TRBJ2-5, with TRBD2 identical over 10 bases. CDR1 is SGDLS, CDR2 YYNGEE, per germline. With V trimmed by 4 bases and J by 4 bases, 19 bases remained unmatched. CDR3 length equals 19 residues. The CDR3 sequence: CASSPRGTSGEVYVETQYF. The CDR3 bases are TGTGCCAGCAGCCCCCGGGGTACTAGCGGGGAAGTTTACGTAGAGACCCAGTACTTC.

This rearrangement joins TRBV30 to TRBJ2-7; TRBD1 aligns across 9 bases. Unmatched junction bases numbered 10, after V lost 5 bases and J lost 5 bases. This CDR3 is built from 14 residues. Germline V gene data show CDR1 as GTSNPN and CDR2 as SVGIG (reference sequence). This CDR3 reads CAWGVGTGPHEQYF. The CDR3 nucleotides are TGTGCCTGGGGAGTAGGGACAGGGCCCCACGAGCAGTACTTC.